This is a list of T cell receptor beta chains from one sample in a study of radiation and T cells in renal cell carcinoma. TCRdb's copy holds only in-frame clones and misses some; the assay was immunoSEQ multiplex PCR. The table has some 150,000 clones, 70% to 90% seen once. The source material was blood, sampled from a patient whose treatment included radiotherapy and nephrectomy. The receptors stem from a woman aged 45-65 years with renal cell carcinoma. Each CDR3 is given with its conserved first and last residue. The order of the fields is D gene, clone size, J gene, V gene, CDR3 protein, CDR3 DNA. D genes are given only for firm matches. A clone size is listed for some rows: how often the clone was seen (once, few, many), or a class if it is expanded.

TRBD1	-	TRBJ1-3	TRBV7-8	CASSIPQGPGFF	TGTGCCAGCAGCATACCACAGGGGCCAGGTTTTTTT
TRBD2	-	TRBJ2-3	TRBV6-4	CASSAREGTDTQYF	TGTGCCAGCAGTGCTCGGGAGGGCACAGATACGCAGTATTTT
-	-	TRBJ1-3	TRBV7-2	CASSLEGGNTIYF	TGTGCCAGCAGCTTAGAGGGCGGAAACACCATATATTTT
-	-	TRBJ2-7	TRBV28	CASSPPAEYEQYF	TGTGCCAGCAGCCCTCCGGCTGAGTACGAGCAGTACTTC
TRBD2	-	TRBJ2-2	TRBV7-2	CASSLVGRGTGELFF	TGTGCCAGCAGCTTAGTGGGGAGGGGAACCGGGGAGCTGTTTTTT
-	-	TRBJ2-2	TRBV27	CASSLQGPGELFF	TGTGCCAGCAGTTTACAGGGCCCCGGGGAGCTGTTTTTT
-	-	TRBJ2-5	TRBV7-7	CASSLGPWQETQYF	TGTGCCAGCAGCTTAGGGCCCTGGCAAGAGACCCAGTACTTC
TRBD1	-	TRBJ1-1	TRBV10-3	CAISKLPGQGYAEAFF	TGTGCCATCAGTAAACTCCCGGGACAGGGGTACGCTGAAGCTTTCTTT
TRBD1	once	TRBJ2-2	TRBV4-3	CASSQQGGYTGELFF	TGCGCCAGCAGCCAACAAGGGGGCTACACCGGGGAGCTGTTTTTT
TRBD2	-	TRBJ2-5	TRBV7-9	CASSLAGLAGKETQYF	TGTGCCAGCAGCTTGGCCGGACTAGCGGGAAAGGAGACCCAGTACTTC
-	-	TRBJ1-1	TRBV5-6	CASSAGTTEAFF	TGTGCCAGCAGCGCAGGAACCACTGAAGCTTTCTTT
TRBD1	-	TRBJ1-2	TRBV9	CASSVGQGDYGYTF	TGTGCCAGCAGCGTCGGACAGGGGGACTATGGCTACACCTTC
-	-	TRBJ2-1	TRBV5-8	CASSKPAPDPLYNEQFF	TGTGCCAGCAGCAAACCCGCTCCGGACCCCCTATACAATGAGCAGTTCTTC
-	-	TRBJ2-5	TRBV9	CASSVSPLANQETQYF	TGTGCCAGCAGCGTAAGCCCCCTAGCGAACCAAGAGACCCAGTACTTC
-	-	TRBJ1-2	TRBV30	CAWTTGGGENYGYTF	TGTGCCTGGACCACCGGAGGGGGGGAAAACTATGGCTACACCTTC
-	-	TRBJ1-2	TRBV15	CATSRDQRNYGYTF	TGTGCCACCAGCAGAGATCAGAGAAACTATGGCTACACCTTC
-	-	TRBJ2-6	TRBV19	CASSTPDSGANVLTF	TGTGCCAGTAGTACCCCAGACTCTGGGGCCAACGTCCTGACTTTC
-	-	TRBJ2-1	TRBV15	CATSTALDSPHNEQFF	TGTGCCACCAGCACAGCGCTGGACAGCCCCCACAATGAGCAGTTCTTC
-	-	TRBJ2-7	TRBV5-5	CASSLGIEQYF	TGTGCCAGCAGTTTAGGGATCGAGCAGTACTTC
-	-	TRBJ2-3	TRBV9	CASSVAQGVGDTQYF	TGTGCCAGCAGCGTAGCTCAGGGAGTAGGGGATACGCAGTATTTT
TRBD1	once	TRBJ2-3	TRBV9	CASSERTGLPDTQYF	TGTGCCAGCAGCGAACGGACAGGGTTGCCAGATACGCAGTATTTT
-	-	TRBJ1-2	TRBV11-2	CASSLGHRSGYGYTF	TGTGCCAGCAGCTTAGGGCACAGGTCTGGCTATGGCTACACCTTC
-	-	TRBJ2-7	TRBV7-2	CASSSRQTSNEQYF	TGTGCCAGCAGCTCAAGACAGACATCCAACGAGCAGTACTTC
-	-	TRBJ2-7	TRBV5-4	CASSAGVYEQYF	TGTGCCAGCAGCGCCGGGGTCTACGAGCAGTACTTC
TRBD2	once	TRBJ2-3	TRBV28	CASSPQGLAGGQGTDTQYF	TGTGCCAGCAGTCCACAAGGACTAGCGGGGGGGCAAGGCACAGATACGCAGTATTTT
-	-	TRBJ1-5	TRBV6-1	CATTGNSNQPQHF	TGTGCCACCACGGGGAATAGCAATCAGCCCCAGCATTTT
-	-	TRBJ1-1	TRBV7-2	CASSSLGWGNTEAFF	TGTGCCAGCAGCTCGTTAGGGTGGGGGAACACTGAAGCTTTCTTT
-	-	TRBJ1-3	TRBV19	CATQRGVLSGNTIYF	TGTGCCACCCAAAGAGGGGTATTATCTGGAAACACCATATATTTT
-	once	TRBJ2-5	TRBV7-2	CASSLLGAGVPQETQYF	TGTGCCAGCAGCTTACTTGGAGCGGGCGTCCCACAAGAGACCCAGTACTTC
-	-	TRBJ1-4	TRBV7-2	CASSPGPQAGEKLFF	TGTGCCAGCAGCCCCGGGCCGCAGGCGGGTGAAAAACTGTTTTTT
-	-	TRBJ1-1	TRBV5-1	CASSFGSGNTEAFF	TGCGCCAGCAGCTTCGGGTCAGGGAACACTGAAGCTTTCTTT
-	-	TRBJ2-4	TRBV7-2	CASSFSWDSIAKNIQYF	TGTGCCAGCAGCTTCAGCTGGGACTCAATAGCCAAAAACATTCAGTACTTC
TRBD1	-	TRBJ2-5	TRBV5-4	CASSLPGQQETQYF	TGTGCCAGCAGCCTCCCGGGACAGCAAGAGACCCAGTACTTC
TRBD2	-	TRBJ2-3	TRBV7-9	CASSQETSGRALTDTQYF	TGTGCCAGCAGTCAAGAGACTAGCGGGAGGGCCCTCACAGATACGCAGTATTTT
-	once	TRBJ1-4	TRBV4-1	CASSQTREAGEKLFF	TGCGCCAGCAGCCAGACGCGTGAGGCCGGTGAAAAACTGTTTTTT
-	few	TRBJ2-4	TRBV7-7	CASSPGHQYF	TGTGCCAGCAGCCCGGGCCATCAGTACTTC
-	-	TRBJ2-2	TRBV7-3	CASSLSMNTGELFF	TGTGCCAGCAGCTTATCCATGAACACCGGGGAGCTGTTTTTT
-	-	TRBJ2-7	TRBV10-3	CAISDPQDSYEQYF	TGTGCCATCAGTGACCCACAGGACTCCTACGAGCAGTACTTC
-	-	TRBJ2-3	TRBV9	CASSVEARTQYF	TGTGCCAGCAGCGTAGAGGCCCGAACGCAGTATTTT
TRBD2	-	TRBJ2-7	TRBV29-1	CSVSSSSGNYEQYF	TGCAGCGTTTCCTCGTCTAGCGGGAATTACGAGCAGTACTTC
-	-	TRBJ2-7	TRBV19	CASSMVGGAIGIGEQYF	TGTGCCAGTAGTATGGTAGGCGGGGCGATAGGTATCGGCGAGCAGTACTTC
-	-	TRBJ1-5	TRBV6-4	CALPRNQPQHF	TGTGCCCTCCCCCGCAATCAGCCCCAGCATTTT
-	-	TRBJ1-4	TRBV28	CASSLAPPEKLFF	TGTGCCAGCAGTTTGGCCCCGCCGGAAAAACTGTTTTTT
-	-	TRBJ2-7	TRBV5-1	CASSLETGIYEQYF	TGCGCCAGCAGCTTGGAGACAGGTATCTACGAGCAGTACTTC
-	-	TRBJ1-1	TRBV6-6	CCSGDTEAFF	TGTTGCAGCGGGGACACTGAAGCTTTCTTT
-	-	TRBJ1-2	TRBV27	CASRGVLGGYTF	TGTGCCAGCAGAGGCGTCCTGGGGGGCTACACCTTC
-	-	TRBJ2-7	TRBV19	CASTPGLGAAYEQYF	TGTGCCAGTACCCCGGGCCTTGGAGCGGCCTACGAGCAGTACTTC
-	-	TRBJ1-5	TRBV7-9	CASSSLAQGPQHF	TGTGCCAGCAGCTCCCTTGCGCAGGGGCCCCAGCATTTT
-	-	TRBJ1-2	TRBV19	CASRPDIINYGYTF	TGTGCCAGTAGACCCGATATAATTAACTATGGCTACACCTTC
TRBD1	few	TRBJ1-1	TRBV10-1	CASPKSGTGDTEAFF	TGCGCCAGCCCCAAATCCGGGACAGGGGACACTGAAGCTTTCTTT
-	-	TRBJ1-5	TRBV19	CASSIPRLWQPQHF	TGTGCCAGTAGTATACCACGATTGTGGCAGCCCCAGCATTTT
-	once	TRBJ1-1	TRBV5-6	CASSSGTLEAFF	TGTGCCAGCAGCTCCGGGACTCTCGAAGCTTTCTTT
TRBD2	-	TRBJ2-1	TRBV7-9	CASGLEVNEQFF	TGTGCCAGTGGACTAGAGGTCAATGAGCAGTTCTTC
-	-	TRBJ2-1	TRBV9	CASTPAGSYNEQFF	TGTGCCAGCACACCAGCTGGCAGTTACAATGAGCAGTTCTTC
-	-	TRBJ1-2	TRBV5-1	CASSQTQGPNGYTF	TGCGCCAGCAGCCAAACCCAGGGGCCAAATGGCTACACCTTC
-	few	TRBJ2-1	TRBV19	CASSVSSSSIHEQFF	TGTGCCAGTAGTGTCTCTAGTTCCAGTATACATGAGCAGTTCTTC
-	-	TRBJ1-1	TRBV5-1	CASSLQAGTEAFF	TGCGCCAGCAGTTTACAGGCGGGCACTGAAGCTTTCTTT
-	-	TRBJ2-7	TRBV7-9	CASSQTLTYEQYF	TGTGCCAGCAGTCAAACTTTAACCTACGAGCAGTACTTC
-	-	TRBJ2-5	TRBV5-1	CASRDSYQETQYF	TGCGCCAGCAGGGACAGCTACCAAGAGACCCAGTACTTC